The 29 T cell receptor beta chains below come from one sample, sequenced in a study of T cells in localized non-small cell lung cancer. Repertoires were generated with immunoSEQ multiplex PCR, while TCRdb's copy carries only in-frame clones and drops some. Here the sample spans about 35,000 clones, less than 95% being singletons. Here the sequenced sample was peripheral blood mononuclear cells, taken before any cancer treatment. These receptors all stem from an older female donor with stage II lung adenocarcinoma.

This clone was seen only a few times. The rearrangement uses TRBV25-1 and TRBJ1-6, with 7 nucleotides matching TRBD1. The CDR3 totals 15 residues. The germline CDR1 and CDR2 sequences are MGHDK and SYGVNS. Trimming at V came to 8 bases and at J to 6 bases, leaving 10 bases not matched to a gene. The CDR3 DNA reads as TGTGCCAGCGGGGGTGGGGGACAGATTAATTCACCCCTCCACTTT. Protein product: CASGGGGQINSPLHF.

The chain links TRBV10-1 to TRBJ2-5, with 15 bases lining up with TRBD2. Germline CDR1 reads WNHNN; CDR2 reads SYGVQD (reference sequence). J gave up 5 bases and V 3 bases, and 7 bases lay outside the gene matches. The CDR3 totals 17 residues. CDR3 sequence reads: CASSDQGTSGGTETQYF. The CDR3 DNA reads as TGCGCCAGCAGTGACCAGGGGACTAGCGGGGGGACGGAGACCCAGTACTTC.

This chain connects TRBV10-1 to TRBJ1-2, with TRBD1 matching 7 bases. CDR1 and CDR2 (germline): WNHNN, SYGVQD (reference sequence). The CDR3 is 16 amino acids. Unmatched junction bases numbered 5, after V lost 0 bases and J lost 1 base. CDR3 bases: TGCGCCAGCAGTGAGTCTCCGACAGGGCGTAACTATGGCTACACCTTC. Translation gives CASSESPTGRNYGYTF.

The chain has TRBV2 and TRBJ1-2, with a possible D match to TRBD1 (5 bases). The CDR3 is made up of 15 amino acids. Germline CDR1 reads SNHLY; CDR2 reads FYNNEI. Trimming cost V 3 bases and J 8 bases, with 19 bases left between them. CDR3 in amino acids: CASSDQGGLNGGYTF. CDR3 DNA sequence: TGTGCCAGCAGTGACCAGGGAGGCCTCAATGGGGGCTACACCTTC.

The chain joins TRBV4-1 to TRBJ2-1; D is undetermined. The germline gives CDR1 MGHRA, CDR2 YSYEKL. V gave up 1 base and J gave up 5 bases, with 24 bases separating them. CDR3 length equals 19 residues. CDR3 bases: TGCGCCAGCAGCCAAGTTCTCCGAAGGGCTCACGACGAAAACAATGAGCAGTTCTTC. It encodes CASSQVLRRAHDENNEQFF.

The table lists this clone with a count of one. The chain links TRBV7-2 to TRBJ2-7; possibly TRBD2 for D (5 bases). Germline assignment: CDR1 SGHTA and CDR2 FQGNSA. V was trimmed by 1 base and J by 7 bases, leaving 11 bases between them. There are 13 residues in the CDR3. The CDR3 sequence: CASSLEFGNEQYF. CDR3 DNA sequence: TGTGCCAGCAGCTTAGAGTTCGGGAATGAGCAGTACTTC.

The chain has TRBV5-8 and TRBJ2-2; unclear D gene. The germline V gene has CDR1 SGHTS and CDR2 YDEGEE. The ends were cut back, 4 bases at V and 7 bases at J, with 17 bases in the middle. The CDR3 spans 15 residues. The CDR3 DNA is TGTGCCAGCAGCCTCAGGATAGGCTTGGGCGGGGAGCTGTTTTTT. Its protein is CASSLRIGLGGELFF.

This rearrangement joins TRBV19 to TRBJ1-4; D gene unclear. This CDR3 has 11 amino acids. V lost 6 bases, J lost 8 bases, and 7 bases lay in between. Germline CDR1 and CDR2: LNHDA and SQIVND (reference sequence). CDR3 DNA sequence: TGTGCCAGTAGAAAAGGCGAAAAACTGTTTTTT. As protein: CASRKGEKLFF.

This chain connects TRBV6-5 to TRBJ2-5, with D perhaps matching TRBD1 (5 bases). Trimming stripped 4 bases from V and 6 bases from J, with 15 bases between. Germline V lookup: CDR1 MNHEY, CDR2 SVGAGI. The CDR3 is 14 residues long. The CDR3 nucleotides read TGTGCCAGCAGTTTAGCAGGGATGGAGAAGACCCAGTACTTC. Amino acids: CASSLAGMEKTQYF.

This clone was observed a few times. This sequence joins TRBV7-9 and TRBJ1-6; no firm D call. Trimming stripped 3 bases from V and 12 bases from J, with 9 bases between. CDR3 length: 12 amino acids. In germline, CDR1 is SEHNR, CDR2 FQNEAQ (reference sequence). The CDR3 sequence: CASSFPIGPLHF. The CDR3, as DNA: TGTGCCAGCAGCTTCCCTATAGGACCCCTCCACTTT.

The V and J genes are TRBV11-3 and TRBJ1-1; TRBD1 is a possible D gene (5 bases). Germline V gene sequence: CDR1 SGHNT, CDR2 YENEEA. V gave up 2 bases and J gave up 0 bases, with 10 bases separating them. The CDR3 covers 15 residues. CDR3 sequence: CASSLQGSLNTEAFF. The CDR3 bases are TGTGCCAGCAGCTTACAGGGTTCCCTGAACACTGAAGCTTTCTTT.

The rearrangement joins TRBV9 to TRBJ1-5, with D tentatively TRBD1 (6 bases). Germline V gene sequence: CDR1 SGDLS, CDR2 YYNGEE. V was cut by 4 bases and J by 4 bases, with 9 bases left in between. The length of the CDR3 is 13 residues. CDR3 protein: CASSRDTNQPQHF. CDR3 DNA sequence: TGTGCCAGCAGCCGGGACACTAATCAGCCCCAGCATTTT.

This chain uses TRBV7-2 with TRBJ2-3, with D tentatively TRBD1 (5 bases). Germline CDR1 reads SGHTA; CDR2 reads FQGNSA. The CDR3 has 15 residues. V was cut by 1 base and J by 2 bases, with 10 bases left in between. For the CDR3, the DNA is TGTGCCAGCAGCTTAGACTGGGGCTTCACAGATACGCAGTATTTT. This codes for CASSLDWGFTDTQYF. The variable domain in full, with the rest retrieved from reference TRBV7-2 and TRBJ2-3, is GAGVSQSPSNKVTEKGKDVELRCDPISGHTALYWYRQSLGQGLEFLIYFQGNSAPDKSGLPSDRFSAERTGGSVSTLTIQRTQQEDSAVYLCASSLDWGFTDTQYFGPGTRLTVL.

The CDR3 spells CASTRTSGKETQYF. In DNA form, the CDR3 reads TGTGCCAGCACCCGGACTAGCGGGAAAGAGACCCAGTACTTC. This chain links TRBV11-2 with TRBJ2-5; TRBD2 agrees at 12 bases. The V gene's germline CDR1 is SGHAT and CDR2 FQNNGV. Trimming at V came to 7 bases and at J to 3 bases, leaving 3 bases not matched to a gene. CDR3 length equals 14 residues.

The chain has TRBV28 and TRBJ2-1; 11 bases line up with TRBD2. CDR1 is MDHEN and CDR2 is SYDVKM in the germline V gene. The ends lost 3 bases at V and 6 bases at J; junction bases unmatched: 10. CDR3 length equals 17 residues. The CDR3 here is CASSLSRLAGYSNEQFF. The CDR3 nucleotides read TGTGCCAGCAGTTTGTCGCGACTAGCGGGGTACTCCAATGAGCAGTTCTTC.

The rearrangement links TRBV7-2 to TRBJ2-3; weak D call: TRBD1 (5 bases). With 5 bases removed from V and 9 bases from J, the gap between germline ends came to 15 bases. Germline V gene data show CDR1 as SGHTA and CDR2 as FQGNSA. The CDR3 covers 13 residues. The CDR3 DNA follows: TGTGCCAGCAGCCCACAAACAGGCCTAACGCAGTATTTT. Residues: CASSPQTGLTQYF. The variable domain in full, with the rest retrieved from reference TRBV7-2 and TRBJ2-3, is GAGVSQSPSNKVTEKGKDVELRCDPISGHTALYWYRQSLGQGLEFLIYFQGNSAPDKSGLPSDRFSAERTGGSVSTLTIQRTQQEDSAVYLCASSPQTGLTQYFGPGTRLTVL.

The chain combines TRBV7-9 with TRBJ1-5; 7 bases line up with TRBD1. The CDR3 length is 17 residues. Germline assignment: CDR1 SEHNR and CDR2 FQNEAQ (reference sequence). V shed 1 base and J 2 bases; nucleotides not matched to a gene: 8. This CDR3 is CASSLGTGVPGNQPQHF. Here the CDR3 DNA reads TGTGCCAGCAGCTTAGGGACAGGAGTACCTGGCAATCAGCCCCAGCATTTT.

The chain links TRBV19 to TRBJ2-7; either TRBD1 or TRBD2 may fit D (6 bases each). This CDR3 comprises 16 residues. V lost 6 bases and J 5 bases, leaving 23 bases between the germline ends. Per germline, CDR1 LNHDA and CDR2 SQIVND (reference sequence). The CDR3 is CASSSLRSGGGDEQYF. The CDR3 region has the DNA TGTGCCAGTAGCTCGCTGCGGTCCGGGGGCGGCGACGAGCAGTACTTC.

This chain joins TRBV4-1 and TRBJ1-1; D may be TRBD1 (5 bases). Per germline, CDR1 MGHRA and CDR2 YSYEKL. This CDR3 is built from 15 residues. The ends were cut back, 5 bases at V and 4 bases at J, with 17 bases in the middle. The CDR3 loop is CASSFSGGVGTEAFF. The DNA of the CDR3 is TGCGCCAGCAGCTTCTCGGGGGGGGTAGGCACTGAAGCTTTCTTT.

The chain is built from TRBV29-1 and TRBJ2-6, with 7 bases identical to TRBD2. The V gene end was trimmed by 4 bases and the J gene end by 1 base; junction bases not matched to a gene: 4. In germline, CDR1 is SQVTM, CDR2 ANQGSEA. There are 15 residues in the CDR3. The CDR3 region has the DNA TGCAGCGTTGCTTTGCGGGAGTCTGGGGCCAACGTCCTGACTTTC. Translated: CSVALRESGANVLTF.

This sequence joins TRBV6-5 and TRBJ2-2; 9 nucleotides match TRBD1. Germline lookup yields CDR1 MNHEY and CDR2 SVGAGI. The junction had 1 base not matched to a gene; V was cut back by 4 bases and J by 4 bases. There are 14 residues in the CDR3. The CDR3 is CASSWDRATGELFF. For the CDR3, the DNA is TGTGCCAGCAGTTGGGACAGGGCCACCGGGGAGCTGTTTTTT.

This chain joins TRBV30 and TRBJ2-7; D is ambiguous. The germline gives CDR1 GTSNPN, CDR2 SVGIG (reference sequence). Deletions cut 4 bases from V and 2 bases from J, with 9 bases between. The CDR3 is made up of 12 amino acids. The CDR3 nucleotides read TGTGCCTGGACTCCTGGCCCCTACGAGCAGTACTTC. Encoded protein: CAWTPGPYEQYF.

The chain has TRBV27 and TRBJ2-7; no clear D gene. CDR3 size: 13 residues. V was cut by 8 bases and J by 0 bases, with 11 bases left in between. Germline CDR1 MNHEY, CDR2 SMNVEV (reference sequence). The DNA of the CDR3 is TGTGCCAGCTCTACTCGGGTCTCCTACGAGCAGTACTTC. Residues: CASSTRVSYEQYF.

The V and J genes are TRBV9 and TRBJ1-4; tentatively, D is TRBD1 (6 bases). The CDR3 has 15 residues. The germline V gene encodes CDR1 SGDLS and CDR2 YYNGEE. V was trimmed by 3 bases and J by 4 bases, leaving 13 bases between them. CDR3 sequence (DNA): TGTGCCAGCAGCGCCGGGGGGCGGGATAATGAAAAACTGTTTTTT. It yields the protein CASSAGGRDNEKLFF. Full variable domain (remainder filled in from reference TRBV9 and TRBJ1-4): DSGVTQTPKHLITATGQRVTLRCSPRSGDLSVYWYQQSLDQGLQFLIQYYNGEERAKGNILERFSAQQFPDLHSELNLSSLELGDSALYFCASSAGGRDNEKLFFGSGTQLSVL.

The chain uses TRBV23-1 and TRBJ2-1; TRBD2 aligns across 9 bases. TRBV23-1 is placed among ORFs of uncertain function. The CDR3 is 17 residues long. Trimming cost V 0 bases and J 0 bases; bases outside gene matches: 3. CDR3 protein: CASSQSKLAGSYNEQFF. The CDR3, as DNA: TGCGCCAGCAGTCAATCAAAACTAGCGGGCTCCTACAATGAGCAGTTCTTC.

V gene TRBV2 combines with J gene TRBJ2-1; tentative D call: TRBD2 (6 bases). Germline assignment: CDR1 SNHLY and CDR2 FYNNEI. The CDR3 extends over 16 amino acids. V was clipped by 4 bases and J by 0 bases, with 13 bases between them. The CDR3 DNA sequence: TGTGCCAGCAGTGTATTTATCGGGAGCTCCTACAATGAGCAGTTCTTC. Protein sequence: CASSVFIGSSYNEQFF. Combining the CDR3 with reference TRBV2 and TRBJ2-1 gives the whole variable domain EPEVTQTPSHQVTQMGQEVILRCVPISNHLYFYWYRQILGQKVEFLVSFYNNEISEKSEIFDDQFSVERPDGSNFTLKIRSTKLEDSAMYFCASSVFIGSSYNEQFFGPGTRLTVL.

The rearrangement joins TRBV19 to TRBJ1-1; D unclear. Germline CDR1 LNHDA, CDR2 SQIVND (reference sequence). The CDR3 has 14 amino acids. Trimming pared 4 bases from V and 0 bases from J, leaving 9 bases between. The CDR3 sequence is CASSNLQLNTEAFF. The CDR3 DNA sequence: TGTGCCAGTAGTAATCTGCAGTTGAACACTGAAGCTTTCTTT. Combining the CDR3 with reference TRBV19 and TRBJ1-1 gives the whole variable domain DGGITQSPKYLFRKEGQNVTLSCEQNLNHDAMYWYRQDPGQGLRLIYYSQIVNDFQKGDIAEGYSVSREKKESFPLTVTSAQKNPTAFYLCASSNLQLNTEAFFGQGTRLTVV.

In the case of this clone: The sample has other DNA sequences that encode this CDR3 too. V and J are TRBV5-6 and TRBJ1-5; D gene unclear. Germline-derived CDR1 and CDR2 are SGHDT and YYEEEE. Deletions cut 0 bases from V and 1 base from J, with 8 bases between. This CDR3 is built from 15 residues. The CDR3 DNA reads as TGTGCCAGCAGCTTGGGGGGAGCCAGCAATCAGCCCCAGCATTTT. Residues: CASSLGGASNQPQHF. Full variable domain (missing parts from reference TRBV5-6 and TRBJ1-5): DAGVTQSPTHLIKTRGQQVTLRCSPKSGHDTVSWYQQALGQGPQFIFQYYEEEERQRGNFPDRFSGHQFPNYSSELNVNALLLGDSALYLCASSLGGASNQPQHFGDGTRLSIL.

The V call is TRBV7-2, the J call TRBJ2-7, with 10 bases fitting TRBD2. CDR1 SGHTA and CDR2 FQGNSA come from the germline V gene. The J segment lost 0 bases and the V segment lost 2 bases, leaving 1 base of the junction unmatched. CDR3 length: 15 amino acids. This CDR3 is CASSLRTSGSYEQYF. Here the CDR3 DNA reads TGTGCCAGCAGCTTAAGGACTAGCGGCTCCTACGAGCAGTACTTC. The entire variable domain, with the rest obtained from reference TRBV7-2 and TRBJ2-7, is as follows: GAGVSQSPSNKVTEKGKDVELRCDPISGHTALYWYRQSLGQGLEFLIYFQGNSAPDKSGLPSDRFSAERTGGSVSTLTIQRTQQEDSAVYLCASSLRTSGSYEQYFGPGTRLTVT.